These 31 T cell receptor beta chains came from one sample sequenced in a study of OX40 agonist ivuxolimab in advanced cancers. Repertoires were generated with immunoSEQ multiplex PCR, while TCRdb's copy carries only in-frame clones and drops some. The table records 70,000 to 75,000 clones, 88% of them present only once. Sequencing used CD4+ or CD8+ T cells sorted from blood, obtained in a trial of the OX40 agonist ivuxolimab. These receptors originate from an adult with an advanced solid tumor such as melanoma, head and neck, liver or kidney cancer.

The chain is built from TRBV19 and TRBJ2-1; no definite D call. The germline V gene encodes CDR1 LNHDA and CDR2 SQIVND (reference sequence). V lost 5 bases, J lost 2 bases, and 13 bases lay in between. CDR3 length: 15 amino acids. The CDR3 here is CASSFEARAYNEQFF. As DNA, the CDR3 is TGTGCCAGTAGTTTCGAGGCGAGAGCCTACAATGAGCAGTTCTTC. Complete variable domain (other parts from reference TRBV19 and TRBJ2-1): DGGITQSPKYLFRKEGQNVTLSCEQNLNHDAMYWYRQDPGQGLRLIYYSQIVNDFQKGDIAEGYSVSREKKESFPLTVTSAQKNPTAFYLCASSFEARAYNEQFFGPGTRLTVL.

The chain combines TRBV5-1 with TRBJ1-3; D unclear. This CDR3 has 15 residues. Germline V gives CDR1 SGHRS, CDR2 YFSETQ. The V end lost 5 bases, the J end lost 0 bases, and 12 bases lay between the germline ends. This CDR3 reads CASSSDGNSGNTIYF. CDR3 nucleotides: TGCGCCAGCAGTTCGGACGGTAACTCTGGAAACACCATATATTTT.

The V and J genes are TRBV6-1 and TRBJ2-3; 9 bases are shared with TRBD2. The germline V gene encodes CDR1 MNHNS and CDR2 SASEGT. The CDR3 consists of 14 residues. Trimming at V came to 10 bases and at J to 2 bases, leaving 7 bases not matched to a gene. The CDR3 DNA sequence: TGTGCCAACGTAGCGGGGGCCATCACAGATACGCAGTATTTT. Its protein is CANVAGAITDTQYF.

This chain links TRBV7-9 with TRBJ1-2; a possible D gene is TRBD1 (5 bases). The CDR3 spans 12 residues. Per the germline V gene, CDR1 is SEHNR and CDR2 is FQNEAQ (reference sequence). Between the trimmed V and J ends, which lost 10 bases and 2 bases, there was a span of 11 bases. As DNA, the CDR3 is TGTGCCACAGACCGGGACAACTATGGCTACACCTTC. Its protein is CATDRDNYGYTF.

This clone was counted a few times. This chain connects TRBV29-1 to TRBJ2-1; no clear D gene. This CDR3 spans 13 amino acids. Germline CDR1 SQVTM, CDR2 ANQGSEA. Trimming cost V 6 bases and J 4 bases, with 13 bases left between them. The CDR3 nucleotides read TGCAGCGTCTTGGCGGACGTTTACAATGAGCAGTTCTTC. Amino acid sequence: CSVLADVYNEQFF.

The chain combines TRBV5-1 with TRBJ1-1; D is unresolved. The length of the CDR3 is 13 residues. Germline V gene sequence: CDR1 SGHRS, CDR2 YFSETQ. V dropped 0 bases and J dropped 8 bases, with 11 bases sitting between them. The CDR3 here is CASSLGEGVEAFF. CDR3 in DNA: TGCGCCAGCAGCTTGGGGGAGGGTGTGGAAGCTTTCTTT.

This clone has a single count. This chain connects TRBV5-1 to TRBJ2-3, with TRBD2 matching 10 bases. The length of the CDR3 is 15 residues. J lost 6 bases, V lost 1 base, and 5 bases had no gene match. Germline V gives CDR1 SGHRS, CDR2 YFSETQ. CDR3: CASSLLAGVSDTQYF. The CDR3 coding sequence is TGCGCCAGCAGCTTGCTAGCGGGAGTATCGGATACGCAGTATTTT.

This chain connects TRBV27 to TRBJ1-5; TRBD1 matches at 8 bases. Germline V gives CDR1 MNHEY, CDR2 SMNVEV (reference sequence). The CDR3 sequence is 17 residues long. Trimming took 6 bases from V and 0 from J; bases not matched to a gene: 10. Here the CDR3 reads CASRPTSGGYSNQPQHF. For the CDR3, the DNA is TGTGCCAGCAGGCCAACCTCAGGGGGCTATAGCAATCAGCCCCAGCATTTT.

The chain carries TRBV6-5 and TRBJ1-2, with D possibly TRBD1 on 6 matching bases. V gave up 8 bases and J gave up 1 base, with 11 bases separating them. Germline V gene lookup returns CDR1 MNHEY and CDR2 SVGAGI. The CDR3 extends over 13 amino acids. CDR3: CASGGQGNYGYTF. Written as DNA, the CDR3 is TGTGCCAGCGGGGGGCAGGGTAACTATGGCTACACCTTC.

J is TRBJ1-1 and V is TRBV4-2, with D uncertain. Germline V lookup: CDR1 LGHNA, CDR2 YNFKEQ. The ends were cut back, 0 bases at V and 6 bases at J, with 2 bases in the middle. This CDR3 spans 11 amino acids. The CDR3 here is CASSQESEAFF. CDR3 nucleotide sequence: TGTGCCAGCAGCCAAGAATCTGAAGCTTTCTTT.

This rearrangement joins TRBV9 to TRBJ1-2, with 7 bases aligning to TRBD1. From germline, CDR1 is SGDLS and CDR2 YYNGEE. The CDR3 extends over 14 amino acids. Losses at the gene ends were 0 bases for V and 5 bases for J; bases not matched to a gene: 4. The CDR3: CASSVDRGGYGYTF. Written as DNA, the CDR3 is TGTGCCAGCAGCGTAGACAGGGGAGGTTATGGCTACACCTTC.

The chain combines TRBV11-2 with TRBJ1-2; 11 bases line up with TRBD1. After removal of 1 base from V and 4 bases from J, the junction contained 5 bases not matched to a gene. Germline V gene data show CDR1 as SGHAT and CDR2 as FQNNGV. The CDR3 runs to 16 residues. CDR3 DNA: TGTGCCAGCAGCTTAGCGGGGGACAGGGGGTTCTATGGCTACACCTTC. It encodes CASSLAGDRGFYGYTF. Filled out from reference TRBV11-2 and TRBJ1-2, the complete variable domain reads EAGVAQSPRYKIIEKRQSVAFWCNPISGHATLYWYQQILGQGPKLLIQFQNNGVVDDSQLPKDRFSAERLKGVDSTLKIQPAKLEDSAVYLCASSLAGDRGFYGYTFGSGTRLTVV.

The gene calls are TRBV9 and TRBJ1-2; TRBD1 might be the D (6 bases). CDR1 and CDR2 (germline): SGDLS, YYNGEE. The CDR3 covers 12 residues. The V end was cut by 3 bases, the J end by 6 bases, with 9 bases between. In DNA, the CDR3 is TGTGCCAGCAGCGATAACAGGGATGGCTACACCTTC. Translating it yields CASSDNRDGYTF. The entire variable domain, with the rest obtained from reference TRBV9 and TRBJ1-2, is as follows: DSGVTQTPKHLITATGQRVTLRCSPRSGDLSVYWYQQSLDQGLQFLIQYYNGEERAKGNILERFSAQQFPDLHSELNLSSLELGDSALYFCASSDNRDGYTFGSGTRLTVV.

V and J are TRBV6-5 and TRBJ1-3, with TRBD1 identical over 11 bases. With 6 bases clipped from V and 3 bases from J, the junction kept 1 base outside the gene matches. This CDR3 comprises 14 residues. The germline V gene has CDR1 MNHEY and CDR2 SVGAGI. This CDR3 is CASSGTGGGNTIYF. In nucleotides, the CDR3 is TGTGCCAGCAGCGGGACAGGGGGTGGAAACACCATATATTTT.

The CDR3 reads CASSPSGGTYEQYF. The CDR3, as DNA: TGTGCCAGCTCACCGAGCGGGGGGACTTACGAGCAGTACTTC. The rearrangement joins TRBV18 to TRBJ2-7, with 9 positions matching TRBD2. V was pared by 3 bases and J by 4 bases, with 4 bases of the junction left unmatched. Looked up from germline, CDR1 is KGHSH and CDR2 is LQKENI. The CDR3 runs to 14 residues.

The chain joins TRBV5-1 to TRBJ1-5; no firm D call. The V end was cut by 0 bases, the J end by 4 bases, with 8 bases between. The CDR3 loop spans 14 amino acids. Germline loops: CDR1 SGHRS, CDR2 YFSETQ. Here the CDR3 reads CASSLDNLNQPQHF. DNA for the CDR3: TGCGCCAGCAGCTTGGACAACCTAAATCAGCCCCAGCATTTT.

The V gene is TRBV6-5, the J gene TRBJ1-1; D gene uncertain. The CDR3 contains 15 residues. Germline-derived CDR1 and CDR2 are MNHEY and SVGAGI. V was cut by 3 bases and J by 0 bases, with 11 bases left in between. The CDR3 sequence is CASSYPETMNTEAFF. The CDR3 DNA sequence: TGTGCCAGCAGTTATCCGGAGACGATGAACACTGAAGCTTTCTTT.

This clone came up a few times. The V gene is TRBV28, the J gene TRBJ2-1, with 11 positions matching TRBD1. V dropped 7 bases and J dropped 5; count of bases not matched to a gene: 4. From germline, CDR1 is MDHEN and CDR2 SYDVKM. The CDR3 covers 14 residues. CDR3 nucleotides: TGTGCCAGCACCCGGACAGGGGGCCACAATGAGCAGTTCTTC. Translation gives CASTRTGGHNEQFF.

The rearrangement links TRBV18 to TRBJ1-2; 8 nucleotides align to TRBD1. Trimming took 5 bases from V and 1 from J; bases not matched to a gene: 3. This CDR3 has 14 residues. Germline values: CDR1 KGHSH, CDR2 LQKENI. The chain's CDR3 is CASSGDRNNYGYTF. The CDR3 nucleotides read TGTGCCAGCTCAGGGGACAGGAATAACTATGGCTACACCTTC.

The CDR3 DNA is TGTGCCAGCAGCCCCCAGGGGGGCTCCTACGAGCAGTACTTC. Translation: CASSPQGGSYEQYF. V usage is TRBV7-2 and J usage is TRBJ2-7, with D possibly matching TRBD1 (7 bases). Trimming took 5 bases from V and 0 from J, leaving 11 bases between them. CDR1 and CDR2 from the germline V gene are SGHTA and FQGNSA. This CDR3 spans 14 amino acids.

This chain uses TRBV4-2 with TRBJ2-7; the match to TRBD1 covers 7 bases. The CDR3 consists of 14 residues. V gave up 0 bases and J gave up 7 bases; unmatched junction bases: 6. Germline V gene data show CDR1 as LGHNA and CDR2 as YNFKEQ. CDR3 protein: CASSQEKGAREQYF. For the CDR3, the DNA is TGTGCCAGCAGCCAAGAGAAGGGGGCTCGAGAGCAGTACTTC.

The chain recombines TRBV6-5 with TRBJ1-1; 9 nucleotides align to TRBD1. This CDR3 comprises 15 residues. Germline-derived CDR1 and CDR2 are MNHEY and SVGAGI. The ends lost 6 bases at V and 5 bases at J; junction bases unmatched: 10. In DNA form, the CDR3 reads TGTGCCAGCAGGGGACAACAGGGGGCGGGGACTGAAGCTTTCTTT. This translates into CASRGQQGAGTEAFF.

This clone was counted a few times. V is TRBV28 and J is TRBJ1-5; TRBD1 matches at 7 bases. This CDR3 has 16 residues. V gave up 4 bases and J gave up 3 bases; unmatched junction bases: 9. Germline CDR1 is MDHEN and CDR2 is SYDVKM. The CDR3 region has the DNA TGTGCCAGCAGTTCCTCCGGGACAGCGCTCAATCAGCCCCAGCATTTT. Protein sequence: CASSSSGTALNQPQHF.

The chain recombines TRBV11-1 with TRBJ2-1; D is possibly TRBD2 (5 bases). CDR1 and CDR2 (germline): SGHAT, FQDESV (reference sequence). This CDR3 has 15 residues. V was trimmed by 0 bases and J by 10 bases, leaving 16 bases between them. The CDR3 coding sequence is TGTGCCAGCAGCTTAGCGCTTTTATCCTGGAGGGAGCAGTTCTTC. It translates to CASSLALLSWREQFF. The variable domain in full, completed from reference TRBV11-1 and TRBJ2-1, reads EAEVAQSPRYKITEKSQAVAFWCDPISGHATLYWYRQILGQGPELLVQFQDESVVDDSQLPKDRFSAERLKGVDSTLKIQPAELGDSAMYLCASSLALLSWREQFFGPGTRLTVL.

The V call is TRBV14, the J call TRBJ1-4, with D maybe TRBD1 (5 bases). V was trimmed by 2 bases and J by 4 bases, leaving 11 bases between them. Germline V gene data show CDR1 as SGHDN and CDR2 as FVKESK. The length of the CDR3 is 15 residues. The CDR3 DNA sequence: TGTGCCAGCAGCCAAAGGGACGGCTATAATGAAAAACTGTTTTTT. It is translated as CASSQRDGYNEKLFF. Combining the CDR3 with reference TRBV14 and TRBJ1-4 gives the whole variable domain EAGVTQFPSHSVIEKGQTVTLRCDPISGHDNLYWYRRVMGKEIKFLLHFVKESKQDESGMPNNRFLAERTGGTYSTLKVQPAELEDSGVYFCASSQRDGYNEKLFFGSGTQLSVL.

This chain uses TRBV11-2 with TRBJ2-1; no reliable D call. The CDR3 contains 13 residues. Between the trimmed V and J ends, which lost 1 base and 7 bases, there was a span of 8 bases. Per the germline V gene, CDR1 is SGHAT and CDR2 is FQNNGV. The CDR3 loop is CASSLGLNNEQFF. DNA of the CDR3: TGTGCCAGCAGCTTAGGCCTAAATAATGAGCAGTTCTTC.

As DNA, the CDR3 is TGCAGCGTTTCCGGGAACACCGGGGAGCTGTTTTTT. This codes for CSVSGNTGELFF. The gene calls are TRBV29-1 and TRBJ2-2, with D uncertain. This CDR3 region has 12 residues. V was shortened by 5 bases and J by 1 base, with 5 bases between the two germline ends. From germline, CDR1 is SQVTM and CDR2 ANQGSEA.

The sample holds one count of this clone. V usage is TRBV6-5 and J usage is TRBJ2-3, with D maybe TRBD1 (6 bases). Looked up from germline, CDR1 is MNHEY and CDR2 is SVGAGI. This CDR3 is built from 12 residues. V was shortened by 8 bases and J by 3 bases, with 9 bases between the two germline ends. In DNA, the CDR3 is TGTGCCAGCCGGACAGTTACAGATACGCAGTATTTT. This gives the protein CASRTVTDTQYF.

The CDR3 nucleotides are TGTGCTAGTGGTTTGGGGCAGTACACCGGGGAGCTGTTTTTT. It yields the protein CASGLGQYTGELFF. This rearrangement joins TRBV12-5 to TRBJ2-2; no clear D gene. Trimming cost V 1 base and J 3 bases, with 6 bases left between them. The CDR3 runs 14 residues. The V gene's germline CDR1 is LGHNT and CDR2 FRNRAP.

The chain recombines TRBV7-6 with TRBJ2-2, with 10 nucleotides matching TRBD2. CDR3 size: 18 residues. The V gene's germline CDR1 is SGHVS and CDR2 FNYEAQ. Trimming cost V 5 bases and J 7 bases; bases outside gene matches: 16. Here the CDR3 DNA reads TGTGCCAGCAGCCTCGCGCCGACTAGCGGGCTTGCTCACGGGGAGCTGTTTTTT. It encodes CASSLAPTSGLAHGELFF.

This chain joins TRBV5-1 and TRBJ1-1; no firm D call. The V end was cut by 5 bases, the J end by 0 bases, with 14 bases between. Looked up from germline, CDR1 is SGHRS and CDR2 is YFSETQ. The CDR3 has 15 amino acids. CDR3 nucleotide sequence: TGCGCCAGCAGACTGATCCCTTCCCTGAACACTGAAGCTTTCTTT. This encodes CASRLIPSLNTEAFF.